Each of the 23 T cell receptor beta chains below was sequenced from the same sample in a study of blood T cell repertoires in COVID-19. The assay was immunoSEQ multiplex PCR, and TCRdb's table has in-frame clones only and misses some. The sample holds approximately 220,000 clones, approximately 83% seen once. Material for sequencing was PBMCs or T cells enriched from blood (not recorded which). The receptors derive from a woman aged 45-59 years who had been exposed to COVID-19.

This clone was observed once. The chain recombines TRBV19 with TRBJ2-5; TRBD2 might be the D (6 bases). This CDR3 is 13 amino acids long. Per the germline V gene, CDR1 is LNHDA and CDR2 is SQIVND (reference sequence). The ends were cut back, 6 bases at V and 5 bases at J, with 13 bases in the middle. The CDR3 spells CASRPGGRETQYF. The DNA of the CDR3 is TGTGCCAGTAGACCCGGTGGGAGGGAGACCCAGTACTTC.

The genes are TRBV6-1 and TRBJ2-3, with a weak D call TRBD2 (6 bases). Trimming cost V 4 bases and J 1 base, with 15 bases left between them. CDR1 is MNHNS and CDR2 is SASEGT in the germline V gene. The CDR3 has 16 residues. CDR3 protein: CASSGEERTGTDTQYF. In DNA, the CDR3 is TGTGCCAGCAGTGGGGAGGAGCGGACGGGCACAGATACGCAGTATTTT.

This chain joins TRBV5-6 and TRBJ1-2; no clear D gene. The CDR3 contains 14 residues. CDR1 and CDR2 (germline): SGHDT, YYEEEE. With 4 bases removed from V and 1 base from J, the gap between germline ends came to 11 bases. Written as DNA, the CDR3 is TGTGCCAGCAGCCGTCGTGCGGATAACTATGGCTACACCTTC. This translates into CASSRRADNYGYTF.

The gene calls are TRBV19 and TRBJ2-3; TRBD1 matches at 9 bases. Per germline, CDR1 LNHDA and CDR2 SQIVND (reference sequence). The CDR3 is made up of 13 amino acids. V was pared by 7 bases and J by 3 bases, with 2 bases of the junction left unmatched. The CDR3 DNA sequence: TGTGCCAGTAAGGACAGGGGTACAGATACGCAGTATTTT. Translated, it gives CASKDRGTDTQYF.

This rearrangement joins TRBV29-1 to TRBJ2-1; no clear D. Germline V gene data show CDR1 as SQVTM and CDR2 as ANQGSEA. The CDR3 has 11 amino acids. V gave up 5 bases and J gave up 6 bases, with 8 bases separating them. This CDR3 is CSVLNGNEQFF. CDR3 coding DNA: TGCAGCGTTTTGAACGGCAATGAGCAGTTCTTC.

The V and J genes are TRBV19 and TRBJ1-1; D not resolved. The V gene's germline CDR1 is LNHDA and CDR2 SQIVND (reference sequence). The CDR3 is made up of 13 amino acids. Trimming stripped 3 bases from V and 0 bases from J, with 5 bases between. The CDR3 loop is CASSIEMNTEAFF. The CDR3 coding sequence is TGTGCCAGTAGTATCGAGATGAACACTGAAGCTTTCTTT.

The rearrangement joins TRBV29-1 to TRBJ1-1, with 9 bases fitting TRBD1. The CDR3 covers 16 residues. Germline CDR1 reads SQVTM; CDR2 reads ANQGSEA. The V segment lost 1 base and the J segment 1 base; nucleotides outside the gene matches: 7. DNA for the CDR3: TGCAGCGTTGAAGGAATCCGGGGACAGGGGAACACTGAAGCTTTCTTT. Protein: CSVEGIRGQGNTEAFF.

The rearrangement joins TRBV7-8 to TRBJ1-3, with D hard to call. V was cut by 5 bases and J by 0 bases, with 14 bases left in between. The CDR3 has 16 residues. Germline assignment: CDR1 SGHVS and CDR2 FQNEAQ. The chain's CDR3 is CASSLTLASSGNTIYF. In DNA, the CDR3 is TGTGCCAGCAGCCTCACCTTGGCCTCCTCTGGAAACACCATATATTTT.

The V call is TRBV6-1, the J call TRBJ1-5; D may be TRBD1 (6 bases). Germline V lookup: CDR1 MNHNS, CDR2 SASEGT. The CDR3 is 14 residues long. V was clipped by 2 bases and J by 4 bases, with 9 bases between them. Here the CDR3 reads CASSELDRNQPQHF. The CDR3 region has the DNA TGTGCCAGCAGTGAACTTGACAGGAATCAGCCCCAGCATTTT.

The CDR3 spells CASRRDREDEKLFF. DNA of the CDR3: TGTGCCAGCAGGCGGGACAGGGAGGATGAAAAACTGTTTTTT. The rearrangement links TRBV6-6 to TRBJ1-4; 9 nucleotides match TRBD1. The length of the CDR3 is 14 residues. The germline gives CDR1 MNHNY, CDR2 SVGAGI (reference sequence). V shed 6 bases and J 6 bases; nucleotides not matched to a gene: 5.

The count of this clone is one. This chain connects TRBV7-2 to TRBJ2-7, with D uncertain. The CDR3 runs 12 residues. Trimming removed 5 bases from V and 2 bases from J, with 7 bases in between. Per the germline V gene, CDR1 is SGHTA and CDR2 is FQGNSA. In nucleotides, the CDR3 is TGTGCCAGCAGCCGCGTCCCCTACGAGCAGTACTTC. Translation gives CASSRVPYEQYF.

The chain joins TRBV4-3 to TRBJ2-7; TRBD2 agrees at 9 bases. Germline CDR1 LGHNA, CDR2 YSLEER. This CDR3 region has 18 residues. V lost 0 bases and J lost 2; bases outside the gene matches: 11. The CDR3 sequence: CASSQDGSGAGGTYEQYF. As DNA, the CDR3 is TGCGCCAGCAGCCAAGATGGGAGTGGAGCGGGGGGCACCTACGAGCAGTACTTC.

This clone appeared a single time. The chain has TRBV19 and TRBJ1-2; no firm D call. The CDR3 is 12 residues long. Looked up from germline, CDR1 is LNHDA and CDR2 is SQIVND (reference sequence). Trimming removed 0 bases at V and 13 bases at J, with 12 bases between. As DNA, the CDR3 is TGTGCCAGTAGTATAGATCTGGGCCAACCCACCTTC. Its translation: CASSIDLGQPTF.

This chain uses TRBV5-1 with TRBJ1-1, with 7 positions matching TRBD1. V lost 0 bases to trimming and J lost 4 bases; unmatched junction nucleotides: 6. This CDR3 contains 15 residues. Germline CDR1 is SGHRS and CDR2 is YFSETQ. CDR3 in amino acids: CASSLDSGGVTEAFF. For the CDR3, the DNA is TGCGCCAGCAGCTTGGATTCAGGGGGTGTCACTGAAGCTTTCTTT.

The CDR3 is CASSLTGPIYEQYF. CDR3 DNA: TGTGCCAGTAGTCTAACAGGCCCCATCTACGAGCAGTACTTC. The rearrangement joins TRBV19 to TRBJ2-7; TRBD1 is a possible D gene (5 bases). The V end lost 5 bases, the J end lost 3 bases, and 14 bases lay between the germline ends. The CDR3 contains 14 residues. CDR1 LNHDA and CDR2 SQIVND come from the germline V gene (reference sequence).

This sequence joins TRBV4-1 and TRBJ1-2, with D tentatively TRBD1 (6 bases). CDR1 MGHRA and CDR2 YSYEKL come from the germline V gene. CDR3 size: 16 residues. The V gene lost 4 bases and the J gene lost 1 base, with 16 bases spanning the gap. The CDR3 nucleotides are TGCGCCAGCAGCCGTTCTGGGGACACTGATAACTATGGCTACACCTTC. This gives the protein CASSRSGDTDNYGYTF.

The CDR3 loop reads CASSLGARGKLFF. CDR3 DNA: TGTGCCAGCAGTTTGGGGGCCCGAGGGAAACTGTTTTTT. The rearrangement joins TRBV28 to TRBJ1-4; perhaps TRBD1 as D (6 bases). Trimming removed 3 bases from V and 11 bases from J, with 13 bases in between. The CDR3 has 13 amino acids. The germline CDR1 and CDR2 sequences are MDHEN and SYDVKM. Supplemented by reference TRBV28 and TRBJ1-4, the full variable domain reads DVKVTQSSRYLVKRTGEKVFLECVQDMDHENMFWYRQDPGLGLRLIYFSYDVKMKEKGDIPEGYSVSREKKERFSLILESASTNQTSMYLCASSLGARGKLFFGSGTQLSVL.

V and J are TRBV29-1 and TRBJ2-7; D ambiguous. The germline V gene has CDR1 SQVTM and CDR2 ANQGSEA. V was pared by 4 bases and J by 5 bases, with 12 bases between. This CDR3 spans 12 amino acids. CDR3 sequence reads: CSVGLSNHEQYF. The DNA for the CDR3 is TGCAGCGTTGGTCTTAGCAACCACGAGCAGTACTTC.

The chain employs TRBV19 and TRBJ2-7; 9 bases align to TRBD1. Trimming cost V 2 bases and J 3 bases; bases outside gene matches: 5. The CDR3 loop spans 15 amino acids. Germline loops: CDR1 LNHDA, CDR2 SQIVND (reference sequence). Here the CDR3 DNA reads TGTGCCAGTAGTATAAGCGGGACAGGGAACTACGAGCAGTACTTC. Translation gives CASSISGTGNYEQYF.

The chain couples TRBV6-2 or TRBV6-3 to TRBJ2-1; 13 bases match TRBD2. V lost 6 bases to trimming and J lost 7 bases; unmatched junction nucleotides: 15. From germline, CDR1 is MNHEY and CDR2 SVGEGT. The CDR3 totals 18 residues. CDR3 region: CASSQRPLAGGLGNEQFF. The CDR3, as DNA: TGTGCCAGCAGCCAACGACCACTAGCGGGGGGGCTCGGAAATGAGCAGTTCTTC.

The V call is TRBV13, the J call TRBJ1-3; D remains unclear. CDR1 is PRHDT, CDR2 FYEKMQ, per germline (reference sequence). V lost 2 bases, J lost 5 bases, and 7 bases lay in between. This CDR3 is built from 13 residues. CDR3: CASSLLTRNTIYF. DNA for the CDR3: TGTGCCAGCAGCTTACTGACTCGAAACACCATATATTTT.

The chain combines TRBV7-8 with TRBJ1-2; the D gene is possibly TRBD1 (6 bases). This CDR3 region has 15 residues. The ends were cut back, 2 bases at V and 0 bases at J, with 10 bases in the middle. Germline V CDR1 and CDR2: SGHVS, FQNEAQ. The CDR3 DNA reads as TGTGCCAGCAGCTTACAGGGGCGATCTAACTATGGCTACACCTTC. This encodes CASSLQGRSNYGYTF.

This chain uses TRBV18 with TRBJ1-4; 8 bases fit TRBD1. This CDR3 comprises 19 residues. J lost 0 bases, V lost 4 bases, and 13 bases had no gene match. In germline, CDR1 is KGHSH, CDR2 LQKENI. This chain's CDR3 is CASSLGQGGFRSTNEKLFF. For the CDR3, the DNA is TGTGCCAGCTCACTCGGACAGGGAGGGTTTCGGTCAACTAATGAAAAACTGTTTTTT.